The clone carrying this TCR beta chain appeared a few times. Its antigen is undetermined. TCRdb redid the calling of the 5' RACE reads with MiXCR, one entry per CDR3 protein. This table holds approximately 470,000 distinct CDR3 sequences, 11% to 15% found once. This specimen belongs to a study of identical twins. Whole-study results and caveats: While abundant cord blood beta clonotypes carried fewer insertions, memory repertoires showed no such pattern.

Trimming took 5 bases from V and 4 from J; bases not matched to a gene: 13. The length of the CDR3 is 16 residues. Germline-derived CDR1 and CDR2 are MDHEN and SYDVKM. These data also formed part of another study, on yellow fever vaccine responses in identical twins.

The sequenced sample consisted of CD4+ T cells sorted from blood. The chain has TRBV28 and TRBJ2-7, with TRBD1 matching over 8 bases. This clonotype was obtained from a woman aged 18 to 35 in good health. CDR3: CASSEPSLGQEYEQYF. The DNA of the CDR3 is TGTGCCAGCAGTGAACCATCTCTGGGACAGGAGTACGAGCAGTACTTC.